The 15 T cell receptor beta chains listed next were all sequenced from one sample in a study of vaccination effects on CD4 cells after COVID-19. ViraFEST used viral peptide pools to expand antigen-specific CD4+ T cells before sequencing. Subsequent to less than 13 days of culture, CD4+ T cells were isolated. This person caught SARS-CoV-2 sometime from March to December 2020, and PCR testing confirmed the infection. Vaccination of participants consisted of two doses of either the BNT162b2 or mRNA-1273 vaccine. The antigens for these receptors are not known. Generated by immunoSEQ multiplex PCR, the TCRdb table keeps only in-frame clones and is missing some. The table includes some 14,000 clones, just under 75% detected once. Sample: CD4+ T cells from PBMCs cultured with HCoV-NL63 spike peptides, taken after COVID-19 vaccination. The receptors stem from a human donor who had a prior SARS-CoV-2 infection.

By share, this clone counts as hyperexpanded. The rearrangement uses TRBV6-5 and TRBJ1-2; 7 bases line up with TRBD1. CDR1 MNHEY and CDR2 SVGAGI come from the germline V gene. CDR3 length: 15 residues. The V segment lost 7 bases and the J segment 5 bases; nucleotides outside the gene matches: 13. In DNA form, the CDR3 reads TGTGCCAGCACTATAAGGGGGCAGGCCCCTTATGGCTACACCTTC. It is translated as CASTIRGQAPYGYTF.

This clone has a handful of counts. The V call is TRBV11-2, the J call TRBJ2-2, with 7 nucleotides matching TRBD2. The CDR3 runs 18 residues. Per the germline V gene, CDR1 is SGHAT and CDR2 is FQNNGV. Trimming removed 3 bases from V and 1 base from J; junction bases left unmatched: 11. The CDR3 DNA reads as TGTGCCAGCAGCTTTAGGGGACTAAGTACAGGGAACACCGGGGAGCTGTTTTTT. Translated: CASSFRGLSTGNTGELFF.

The V and J genes are TRBV5-1 and TRBJ2-4; D perhaps matches TRBD1 (7 bases). V shed 4 bases and J shed 8 bases, with 13 bases lying between them. Germline V gives CDR1 SGHRS, CDR2 YFSETQ. The CDR3 loop spans 13 amino acids. CDR3 DNA sequence: TGCGCCAGCAGCCTGGACAGGAGGGACATTCAGTACTTC. It yields the protein CASSLDRRDIQYF. Variable domain in full (rest from reference TRBV5-1 and TRBJ2-4): KAGVTQTPRYLIKTRGQQVTLSCSPISGHRSVSWYQQTPGQGLQFLFEYFSETQRNKGNFPGRFSGRQFSNSRSEMNVSTLELGDSALYLCASSLDRRDIQYFGAGTRLSVL.

Of note for this clone: Other DNA sequences within the sample encode an identical CDR3. This rearrangement joins TRBV27 to TRBJ2-3; TRBD2 aligns across 7 bases. The V and J ends lost 4 bases and 3 bases, in that order; junction bases with no gene match: 1. This CDR3 spans 13 amino acids. Germline CDR1 and CDR2: MNHEY and SMNVEV (reference sequence). The CDR3 nucleotides read TGTGCCAGCAGTTCGCGGGGGACAGATACGCAGTATTTT. As protein: CASSSRGTDTQYF.

This chain links TRBV30 with TRBJ2-3; D is unresolved. Germline V lookup: CDR1 GTSNPN, CDR2 SVGIG (reference sequence). The CDR3 is made up of 13 amino acids. V lost 2 bases, J lost 4 bases, and 10 bases lay in between. CDR3: CAWSPTIADTQYF. CDR3 nucleotide sequence: TGTGCCTGGAGTCCCACTATCGCAGATACGCAGTATTTT.

This chain uses TRBV5-5 with TRBJ2-5; the match to TRBD2 covers 8 bases. The germline V gene encodes CDR1 SGHKS and CDR2 YYEKEE (reference sequence). This CDR3 has 14 amino acids. Germline trimming cut 2 bases from V and 4 bases from J; bases unmatched to any gene: 4. For the CDR3, the DNA is TGTGCCAGCAGCTTTTCGGCGGGGGGAGAGACCCAGTACTTC. It specifies CASSFSAGGETQYF.

The gene calls are TRBV6-1 and TRBJ1-6; the D is unclear. The V gene's germline CDR1 is MNHNS and CDR2 SASEGT. Trimming took 0 bases from V and 14 from J, leaving 8 bases between them. CDR3 length: 12 residues. The CDR3 protein is CASSEARVSLHF. The CDR3 DNA reads as TGTGCCAGCAGTGAAGCTCGGGTCTCCCTCCACTTT.

This chain uses TRBV5-4 with TRBJ2-5; a weak D match, TRBD1 (5 bases). This CDR3 is built from 13 residues. CDR1 is SGHNT, CDR2 YYREEE, per germline (reference sequence). Trimming pared 4 bases from V and 5 bases from J, leaving 12 bases between. Here the CDR3 DNA reads TGTGCCAGCAGCACAGGACGTATGGAGACCCAGTACTTC. This encodes CASSTGRMETQYF.

V is TRBV2 and J is TRBJ2-5; D is uncertain. V lost 2 bases, J lost 5 bases, and 12 bases lay in between. CDR3 length: 14 residues. Per germline, CDR1 SNHLY and CDR2 FYNNEI. CDR3 in amino acids: CASSEITAQETQYF. The DNA of the CDR3 is TGTGCCAGCAGTGAAATAACGGCCCAGGAGACCCAGTACTTC.

This rearrangement joins TRBV2 to TRBJ2-1; 9 bases align to TRBD2. Looked up from germline, CDR1 is SNHLY and CDR2 is FYNNEI. This CDR3 spans 13 amino acids. V trimming: 9 bases; J trimming: 7 bases; junction bases outside the gene matches: 7. The CDR3 is CARGGGGINEQFF. CDR3 sequence (DNA): TGTGCCAGAGGCGGGGGGGGAATTAATGAGCAGTTCTTC.

This sequence joins TRBV2 and TRBJ1-1; D is ambiguous. Between the trimmed V and J ends, which lost 3 bases and 1 base, there was a span of 6 bases. This CDR3 has 13 residues. CDR1 and CDR2 from the germline V gene are SNHLY and FYNNEI. CDR3 protein: CASSEGWNTEAFF. DNA for the CDR3: TGTGCCAGCAGTGAGGGGTGGAACACTGAAGCTTTCTTT. Full variable domain (remainder filled in from reference TRBV2 and TRBJ1-1): EPEVTQTPSHQVTQMGQEVILRCVPISNHLYFYWYRQILGQKVEFLVSFYNNEISEKSEIFDDQFSVERPDGSNFTLKIRSTKLEDSAMYFCASSEGWNTEAFFGQGTRLTVV.

V usage is TRBV10-3 and J usage is TRBJ2-7; 8 bases are a match to TRBD2. In germline, CDR1 is ENHRY, CDR2 SYGVKD. The CDR3 totals 14 residues. The V segment lost 6 bases and the J segment 2 bases; nucleotides outside the gene matches: 6. In DNA form, the CDR3 reads TGTGCCATCAGGGGAGCGGGGGACCCCTACGAGCAGTACTTC. It yields the protein CAIRGAGDPYEQYF.

The rearrangement uses TRBV3-1 (or the pseudogene TRBV3-2) and TRBJ2-5, with D uncertain. CDR1 is LGHDT, CDR2 YNNKEL, per germline (reference sequence). This CDR3 spans 14 amino acids. Between the trimmed V and J ends, which lost 0 bases and 5 bases, there was a span of 10 bases. This CDR3 is CASSQDSGSETQYF. DNA for the CDR3: TGTGCCAGCAGCCAAGATTCCGGTAGTGAGACCCAGTACTTC.

This chain links TRBV11-3 with TRBJ1-2; possibly TRBD1 for D (5 bases). The CDR3 sequence is 12 residues long. V lost 1 base and J 5 bases, leaving 5 bases between the germline ends. Germline assignment: CDR1 SGHNT and CDR2 YENEEA. The CDR3 DNA reads as TGTGCCAGCAGCTTAGGACAGTATGGCTACACCTTC. Encoded protein: CASSLGQYGYTF.

The chain links TRBV6-1 to TRBJ2-7; 9 positions agree with TRBD2. With 2 bases clipped from V and 2 bases from J, the junction kept 4 bases outside the gene matches. Germline assignment: CDR1 MNHNS and CDR2 SASEGT. The CDR3 totals 15 residues. The DNA of the CDR3 is TGTGCCAGCAGTGAACGCCTAGCGGGACCCTACGAGCAGTACTTC. Encoded protein: CASSERLAGPYEQYF.